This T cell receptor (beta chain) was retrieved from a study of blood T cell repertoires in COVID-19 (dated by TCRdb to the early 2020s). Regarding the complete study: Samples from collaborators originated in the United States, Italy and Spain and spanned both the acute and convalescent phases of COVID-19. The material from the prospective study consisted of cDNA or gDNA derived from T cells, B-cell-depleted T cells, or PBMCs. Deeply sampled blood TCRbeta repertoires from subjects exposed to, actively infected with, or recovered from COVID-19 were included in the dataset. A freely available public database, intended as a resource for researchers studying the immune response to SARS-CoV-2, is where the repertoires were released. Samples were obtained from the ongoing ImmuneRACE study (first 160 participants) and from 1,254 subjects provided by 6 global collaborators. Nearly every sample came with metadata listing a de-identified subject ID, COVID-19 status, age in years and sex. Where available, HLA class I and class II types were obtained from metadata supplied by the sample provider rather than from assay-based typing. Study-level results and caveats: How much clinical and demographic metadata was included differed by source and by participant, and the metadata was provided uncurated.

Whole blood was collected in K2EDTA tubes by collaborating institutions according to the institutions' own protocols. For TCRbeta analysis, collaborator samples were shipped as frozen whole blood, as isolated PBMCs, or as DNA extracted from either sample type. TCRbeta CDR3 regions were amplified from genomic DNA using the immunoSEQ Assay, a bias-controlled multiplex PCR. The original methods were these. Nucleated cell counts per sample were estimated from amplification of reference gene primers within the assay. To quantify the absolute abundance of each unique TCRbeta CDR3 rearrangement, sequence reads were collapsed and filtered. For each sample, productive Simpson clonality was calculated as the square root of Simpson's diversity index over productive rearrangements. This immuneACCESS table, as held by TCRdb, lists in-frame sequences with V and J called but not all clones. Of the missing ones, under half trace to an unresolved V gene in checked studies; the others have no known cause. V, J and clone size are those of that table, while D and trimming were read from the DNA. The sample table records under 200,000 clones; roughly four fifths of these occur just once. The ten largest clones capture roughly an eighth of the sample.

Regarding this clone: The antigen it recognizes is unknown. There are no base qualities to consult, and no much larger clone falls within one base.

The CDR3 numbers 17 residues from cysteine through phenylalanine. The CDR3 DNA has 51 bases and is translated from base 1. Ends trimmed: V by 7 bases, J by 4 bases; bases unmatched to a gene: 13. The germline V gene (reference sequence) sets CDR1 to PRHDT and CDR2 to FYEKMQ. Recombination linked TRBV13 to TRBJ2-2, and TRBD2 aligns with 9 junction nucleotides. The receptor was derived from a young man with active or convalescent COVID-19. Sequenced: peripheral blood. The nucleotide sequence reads TGTGCCAGCATAACCCTGTCGACTAGCGGACCCACCGGGGAGCTGTTTTTT. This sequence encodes CASITLSTSGPTGELFF.